Described below is a single T cell receptor (beta chain) sequence and its context. The CDR3 has 13 amino acids. In germline, CDR1 is MNHEY, CDR2 SVGAGI. The junction had 4 bases not matched to a gene; V was cut back by 6 bases and J by 5 bases. These data are taken from a study of blood T cell repertoires in COVID-19. Study details: T cells, B-cell-depleted T cells, or PBMCs provided the cDNA or gDNA that served as material.

Only in-frame clones appear in the TCRdb table, and some are missing; sequencing was by immunoSEQ multiplex PCR. The top ten hold around a sixth of the sample, which has 61,000 or so clones, just over 85% seen once. Sequencing used peripheral blood. This TCR was recovered from a woman aged 80 or over with active COVID-19. The chain links TRBV6-5 to TRBJ1-2; 9 nucleotides agree with TRBD1. The chain's CDR3 is CASRGGQGYGYTF. The CDR3 DNA sequence: TGTGCCAGCAGAGGGGGACAGGGTTATGGCTACACCTTC.